This TCR beta chain came from a study of Ad26.COV2.S vaccination and SARS-CoV-2 variants. Sequencing used immunoSEQ multiplex PCR; TCRdb keeps in-frame clones, though not all of them. Of around 400,000 clones listed, about 93% are singletons. The CDR3 contains 15 residues. V shed 1 base and J shed 0 bases, with 6 bases lying between them. Per the germline V gene, CDR1 is LNHDA and CDR2 is SQIVND (reference sequence). Described treatment: over 15 received Ad26.COV2.S at low or high dose, single or two shots; roughly five received placebo; per-sample allocation not given. Specimen acquisition occurred on day 63 following the initial vaccine or placebo injection. Aged 18-55 years, donor was enrolled in Boston around 2020. Study observations and caveats: Estimates derived from TCR breadth and depth analyses may have underestimated total T cell responses. Measurement of non-spike TCR breadth gave similar results in vaccine and placebo recipients.

In the case of this clone: Antigen unknown.

This sample comprised peripheral blood, obtained in a trial of Ad26.COV2.S vaccine versus placebo. The chain carries TRBV19 and TRBJ2-2; D gene unclear. The origin of this receptor is a person aged 18-60 years who received the Ad26.COV2.S COVID-19 vaccine or a placebo. The CDR3 protein is CASSIGGTNTGELFF. The CDR3 DNA sequence: TGTGCCAGTAGTATAGGGGGAACGAACACCGGGGAGCTGTTTTTT.